The source of this TCR beta chain is a study of PD-1 blockade in classical Hodgkin lymphoma. Whole-study results and caveats: Newly diagnosed patients were said to have less baseline TCR diversity than healthy donors did.

Using immunoSEQ multiplex PCR, the repertoire was profiled, and TCRdb retains in-frame clones only, with some absent. The table lists 26,000 or so clones, around 70% of them singletons, with 10% to 15% in the top ten. Remarks on this clone: Its antigen is not identified.

All patients relapsed after autologous stem cell transplantation, and brentuximab vedotin exposure varied. The V segment lost 4 bases and the J segment 1 base; nucleotides outside the gene matches: 11. CDR1 and CDR2 (germline): SGHRS, YFSETQ. The CDR3 covers 17 residues. This specimen consisted of peripheral blood mononuclear cells (PBMCs), obtained before the second cycle of nivolumab. The chain is built from TRBV5-1 and TRBJ2-3; 8 nucleotides match TRBD2. The receptor comes from a human donor with classical Hodgkin lymphoma. CDR3 amino acids: CASSPDGWRGGTDTQYF. In DNA, the CDR3 is TGCGCCAGCAGCCCCGACGGGTGGCGGGGGGGCACAGATACGCAGTATTTT.